Below, 18 T cell receptor beta chains from the same sample are listed, as sequenced in a study of blood T cell repertoires in COVID-19. TCRdb's copy holds only in-frame clones and misses some; the assay was immunoSEQ multiplex PCR. The table lists approximately 250,000 clones, roughly four fifths of them singletons, with approximately 4.3% in the top ten. The sequenced material came from PBMCs or T cells enriched from blood (not recorded which). The origin of the receptors is a man aged 25 to 40 with acute COVID-19.

The genes are TRBV5-8 and TRBJ1-1; 8 bases agree with TRBD1. V lost 4 bases and J lost 3; bases outside the gene matches: 14. Looked up from germline, CDR1 is SGHTS and CDR2 is YDEGEE. This CDR3 is built from 17 residues. CDR3 loop: CASSPTPDREGYTEAFF. CDR3 bases: TGTGCCAGCAGCCCCACCCCGGACAGGGAAGGGTACACTGAAGCTTTCTTT.

Note on this clone: Germline is not matched at one junction end, which may reflect a read error. This chain connects TRBV5-1 to TRBJ1-5, with 7 bases fitting TRBD1. CDR1 is SGHRS and CDR2 is YFSETQ in the germline V gene. The CDR3 has 15 residues. CDR3 DNA sequence: TGTGCCAGCAGAGTAGGACAGGAGCCCTCAGGGCCCCAGCATTTT. Its translation is CASRVGQEPSGPQHF.

V usage is TRBV10-3 and J usage is TRBJ1-2; 9 positions agree with TRBD1. Germline CDR1 ENHRY, CDR2 SYGVKD. This CDR3 is 14 amino acids long. V lost 3 bases and J lost 6; bases outside the gene matches: 5. The CDR3 sequence: CAISDQQGADGYTF. The CDR3 coding sequence is TGTGCCATCAGTGATCAACAGGGGGCCGATGGCTACACCTTC.

A few counts support this clone. Other DNA sequences of this sample code for an identical CDR3. The V call is TRBV6-5, the J call TRBJ1-1; D is ambiguous. V was pared by 6 bases and J by 1 base, with 9 bases between. Germline V gene data show CDR1 as MNHEY and CDR2 as SVGAGI. CDR3 length: 13 amino acids. The chain's CDR3 is CASSFSSNTEAFF. In DNA form, the CDR3 reads TGTGCCAGCAGCTTCTCGTCGAACACTGAAGCTTTCTTT.

The chain uses TRBV19 and TRBJ1-2; the D gene is possibly TRBD1 (5 bases). V gave up 3 bases and J gave up 4 bases, with 18 bases separating them. The CDR3 length is 16 residues. The germline CDR1 and CDR2 sequences are LNHDA and SQIVND (reference sequence). CDR3 sequence: CASSIPRDFPLYGYTF. For the CDR3, the DNA is TGTGCCAGTAGTATCCCCAGGGATTTTCCCCTCTATGGCTACACCTTC.

This clone was detected once. The V gene is TRBV6-4, the J gene TRBJ2-1; 7 nucleotides agree with TRBD1. The CDR3 has 15 residues. The germline V gene encodes CDR1 MRHNA and CDR2 SNTAGT. Germline trimming cut 0 bases from V and 8 bases from J; bases unmatched to any gene: 7. CDR3 sequence reads: CASSDSIEGADEQFF. In nucleotides, the CDR3 is TGTGCCAGCAGTGACTCGATCGAGGGGGCTGATGAGCAGTTCTTC.

The chain combines TRBV6-2 or TRBV6-3 with TRBJ2-7, with 7 nucleotides matching TRBD2. This CDR3 is 13 amino acids long. Germline lookup yields CDR1 MNHEY and CDR2 SVGEGT. Unmatched junction bases numbered 4, after V lost 3 bases and J lost 5 bases. The CDR3: CASSYREVHEQYV. As DNA, the CDR3 is TGTGCCAGCAGTTATCGGGAGGTCCACGAGCAGTACGTC.

The rearrangement uses TRBV27 and TRBJ1-1; 10 bases fit TRBD1. Germline lookup yields CDR1 MNHEY and CDR2 SMNVEV (reference sequence). This CDR3 has 14 residues. V lost 7 bases, J lost 6 bases, and 8 bases stayed unmatched. CDR3 sequence (DNA): TGTGCCAGCACGGACAGGGGGTTTGGTTCTGAAGCTTTCTTT. Encoded protein: CASTDRGFGSEAFF.

The chain carries TRBV7-2 and TRBJ2-1, with 14 bases identical to TRBD2. This CDR3 contains 17 residues. The germline V gene encodes CDR1 SGHTA and CDR2 FQGNSA. Trimming cost V 3 bases and J 3 bases; bases outside gene matches: 4. In DNA form, the CDR3 reads TGTGCCAGCAGCTTGGGACTAGCGGGGGACCTCTACAATGAGCAGTTCTTC. Its protein product is CASSLGLAGDLYNEQFF.

This clone was recorded once. The chain employs TRBV5-6 and TRBJ2-3; D is unclear. Germline values: CDR1 SGHDT, CDR2 YYEEEE. Trimming shortened V by 0 bases and J by 1 base, and 9 bases separated the two germline ends. This CDR3 spans 15 amino acids. The CDR3 protein is CASSLGSRGTDTQYF. In DNA, the CDR3 is TGTGCCAGCAGCTTGGGCAGCCGGGGCACAGATACGCAGTATTTT.

J is TRBJ1-1 and V is TRBV18; D remains ambiguous. Trimming shortened V by 5 bases and J by 0 bases, and 7 bases separated the two germline ends. CDR3 size: 13 residues. Germline lookup yields CDR1 KGHSH and CDR2 LQKENI. DNA for the CDR3: TGTGCCAGCTCATACCAGGTGAACACTGAAGCTTTCTTT. Protein: CASSYQVNTEAFF.

The chain uses TRBV27 and TRBJ2-1; 9 positions match TRBD2. The germline V gene encodes CDR1 MNHEY and CDR2 SMNVEV (reference sequence). The CDR3 has 18 amino acids. V lost 0 bases and J lost 0; bases outside the gene matches: 6. CDR3 residues: CASSLSFLAGISYNEQFF. CDR3 nucleotides: TGTGCCAGCAGTTTATCGTTCCTAGCGGGGATCTCCTACAATGAGCAGTTCTTC.

The chain recombines TRBV4-2 with TRBJ2-1, with 11 bases matching TRBD2. The trim removed 4 bases at V and 4 bases at J, leaving 6 bases unmatched. The CDR3 sequence is 16 residues long. CDR1 LGHNA and CDR2 YNFKEQ come from the germline V gene. CDR3: CASSLGGTSGYNEQFF. CDR3 nucleotide sequence: TGTGCCAGCAGCCTTGGGGGGACTAGCGGATACAATGAGCAGTTCTTC.

This sequence joins TRBV2 and TRBJ2-2, with D uncertain. This CDR3 has 16 amino acids. Germline CDR1 and CDR2: SNHLY and FYNNEI. Trimming pared 1 base from V and 0 bases from J, leaving 9 bases between. CDR3 protein: CASSEDSAANTGELFF. The CDR3 DNA follows: TGTGCCAGCAGTGAAGACAGTGCCGCGAACACCGGGGAGCTGTTTTTT.

The chain joins TRBV27 to TRBJ2-6; D is possibly TRBD1 (6 bases). Trimming shortened V by 2 bases and J by 4 bases, and 15 bases separated the two germline ends. The CDR3 is made up of 17 amino acids. Germline loops: CDR1 MNHEY, CDR2 SMNVEV (reference sequence). The CDR3 loop reads CASSLEQGLSGANVLTF. The DNA for the CDR3 is TGTGCCAGCAGTTTAGAACAGGGATTGTCCGGGGCCAACGTCCTGACTTTC.

CDR3: CASSYSTGQEKLFF. The CDR3 DNA reads as TGTGCCAGCAGTTACTCGACAGGGCAAGAAAAACTGTTTTTT. This rearrangement joins TRBV6-5 to TRBJ1-4; 7 bases align to TRBD1. The junction had 3 bases not matched to a gene; V was cut back by 0 bases and J by 8 bases. CDR1 and CDR2 from the germline V gene are MNHEY and SVGAGI. This CDR3 is built from 14 residues.

The V and J genes are TRBV11-2 and TRBJ1-1; weak D call: TRBD1 (6 bases). This CDR3 region has 13 residues. V shed 5 bases and J shed 11 bases, with 18 bases lying between them. From germline, CDR1 is SGHAT and CDR2 FQNNGV. The CDR3 loop reads CASSGRAGAWAFF. CDR3 DNA: TGTGCCAGCAGCGGACGTGCAGGGGCTTGGGCTTTCTTT.

This clone was recorded many times. This sequence joins TRBV4-2 and TRBJ2-3, with 9 bases matching TRBD2. CDR3 length equals 16 residues. From germline, CDR1 is LGHNA and CDR2 YNFKEQ. V shed 4 bases, J shed 4 bases, and the junction held 9 bases outside the gene matches. CDR3 residues: CASSPRAAGGPDTQYF. CDR3 in DNA: TGTGCCAGCAGCCCCCGGGCGGCGGGGGGGCCAGATACGCAGTATTTT.